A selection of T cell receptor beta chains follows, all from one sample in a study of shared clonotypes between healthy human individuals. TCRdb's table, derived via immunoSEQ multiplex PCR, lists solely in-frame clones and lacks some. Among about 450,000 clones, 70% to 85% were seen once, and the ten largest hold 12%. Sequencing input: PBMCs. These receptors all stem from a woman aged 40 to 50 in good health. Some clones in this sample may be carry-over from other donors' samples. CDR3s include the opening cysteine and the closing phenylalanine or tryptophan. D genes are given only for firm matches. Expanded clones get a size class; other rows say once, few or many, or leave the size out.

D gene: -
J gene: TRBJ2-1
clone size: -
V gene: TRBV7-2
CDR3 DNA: TGTGCCAGCAGCCAAAGCGGGTACAATGAGCAGTTCTTC
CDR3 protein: CASSQSGYNEQFF

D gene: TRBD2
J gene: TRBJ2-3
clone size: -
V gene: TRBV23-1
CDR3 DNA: TGCGCCAGCAGTCAATCAGGGACTAGCCCTGCCGTGGGGGAGGCAAATACGCAGTATTTT
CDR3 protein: CASSQSGTSPAVGEANTQYF

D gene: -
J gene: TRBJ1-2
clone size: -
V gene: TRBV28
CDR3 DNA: TGTGCCAGCAGTTTATACCCGGGGGGGGCGGACTATGGCTACACCTTC
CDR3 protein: CASSLYPGGADYGYTF

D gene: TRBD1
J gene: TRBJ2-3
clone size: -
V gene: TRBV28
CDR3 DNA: TGTGCCAGCAGTCCCGGACAGGGCCACACAGATACGCAGTATTTT
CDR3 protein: CASSPGQGHTDTQYF

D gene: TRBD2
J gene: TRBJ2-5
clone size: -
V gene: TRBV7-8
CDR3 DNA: TGTGCCAGCAACACGGGACTAGCGAGACAAGAGACCCAGTACTTC
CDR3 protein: CASNTGLARQETQYF

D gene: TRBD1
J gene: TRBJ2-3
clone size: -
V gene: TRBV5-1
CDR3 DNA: TGCGCCAGCAGCTTGGGTGGGACAGGGATCACAGATACGCAGTATTTT
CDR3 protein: CASSLGGTGITDTQYF

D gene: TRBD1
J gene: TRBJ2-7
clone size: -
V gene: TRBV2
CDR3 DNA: TGTGCCAGCAGGGGACAGGGAATCTCCTACGAGCAGTACTTC
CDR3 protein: CASRGQGISYEQYF

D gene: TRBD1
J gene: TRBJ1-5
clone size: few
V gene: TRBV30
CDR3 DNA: TGTGCCTGGAACCGGGACAGGTATCAGCCCCAGCATTTT
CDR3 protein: CAWNRDRYQPQHF

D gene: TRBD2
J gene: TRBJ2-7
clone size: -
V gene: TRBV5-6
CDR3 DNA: TGTGCCAGCAGCCGGGCGGGGGACTCCTACGAGCAGTACTTC
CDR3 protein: CASSRAGDSYEQYF

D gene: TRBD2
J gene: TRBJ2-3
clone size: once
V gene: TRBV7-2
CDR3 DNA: TGTGCCAGCAGCCAACTAGCGGGAGGTGCAGATACGCAGTATTTT
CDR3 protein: CASSQLAGGADTQYF

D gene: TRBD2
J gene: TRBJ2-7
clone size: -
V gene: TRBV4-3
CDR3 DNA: TGCGCCAGCAGCCAAGTCCTAGCGGGAGCCCACGAGCAGTACTTC
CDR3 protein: CASSQVLAGAHEQYF

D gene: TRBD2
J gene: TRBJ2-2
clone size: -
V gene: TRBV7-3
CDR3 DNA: TGTGCCAGCAGGGCCCGGACTAGCGGGACCACCGGGGAGCTGTTTTTT
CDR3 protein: CASRARTSGTTGELFF

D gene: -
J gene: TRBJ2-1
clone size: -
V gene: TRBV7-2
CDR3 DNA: TGTGCCAGCAGACTTAGCGCCAGAGTCTACAATGAGCAGTTCTTC
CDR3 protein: CASRLSARVYNEQFF

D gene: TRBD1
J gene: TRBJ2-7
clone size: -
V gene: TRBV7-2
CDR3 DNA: TGTGCCAGCAGTCTTCGACAGGGGGGCGAGCAGTACTTC
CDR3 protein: CASSLRQGGEQYF

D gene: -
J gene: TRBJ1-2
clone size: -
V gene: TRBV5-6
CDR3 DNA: TGTGCCAGCAGCCCCCCCCCGGACACCCTTAACTATGGCTACACCTTC
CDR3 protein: CASSPPPDTLNYGYTF

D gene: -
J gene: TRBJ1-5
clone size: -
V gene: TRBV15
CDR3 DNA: TGTGCCACCAGCAGAGATGTGGGGGGTGTTCAGCCCCAGCATTTT
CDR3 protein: CATSRDVGGVQPQHF

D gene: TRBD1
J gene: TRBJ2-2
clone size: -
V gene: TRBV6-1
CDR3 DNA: TGTGCCAGCAATAGGGACAGGGACACCGGGGAGCTGTTTTTT
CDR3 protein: CASNRDRDTGELFF

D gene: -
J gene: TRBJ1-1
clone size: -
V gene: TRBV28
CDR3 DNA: TGTGCCAGCAGTCAATCGGGACACCTAAACACTGAAGCTTTCTTT
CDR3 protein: CASSQSGHLNTEAFF

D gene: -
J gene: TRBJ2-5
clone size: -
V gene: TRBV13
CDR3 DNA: TGTGCCAGCAGCTTAGCGGGGCGGGGGCGGTGGCAAGAGACCCAGTACTTC
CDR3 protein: CASSLAGRGRWQETQYF

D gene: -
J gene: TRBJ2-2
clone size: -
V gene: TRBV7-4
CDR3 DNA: TGTGCCAGCAGCTCTAGCGCCAACACCGGGGAGCTGTTTTTT
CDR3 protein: CASSSSANTGELFF

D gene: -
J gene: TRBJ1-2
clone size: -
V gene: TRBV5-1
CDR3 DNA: TGCGCCAGCAGCTTGGACAGATCAAACTATGGCTACACCTTC
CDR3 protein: CASSLDRSNYGYTF

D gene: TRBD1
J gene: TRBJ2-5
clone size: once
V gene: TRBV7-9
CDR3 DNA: TGTGCCAGCAGCCAGACAGGGGGCGGTGAGACCCAGTACTTC
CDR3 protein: CASSQTGGGETQYF

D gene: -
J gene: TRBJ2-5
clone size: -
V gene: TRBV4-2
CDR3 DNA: TGTGCCAGCAGCCAAGTCTATCCAACTCAAGAGACCCAGTACTTC
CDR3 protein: CASSQVYPTQETQYF

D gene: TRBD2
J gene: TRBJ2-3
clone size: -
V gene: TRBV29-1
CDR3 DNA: TGCAGCGTCTTAAAAGGGAGGGGTATTGTTTCGGATACGCAGTATTTT
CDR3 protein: CSVLKGRGIVSDTQYF

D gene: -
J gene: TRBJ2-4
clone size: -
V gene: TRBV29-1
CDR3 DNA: TGCAGCGTTCCTCCATCTCTCACCAAAAACATTCAGTACTTC
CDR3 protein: CSVPPSLTKNIQYF

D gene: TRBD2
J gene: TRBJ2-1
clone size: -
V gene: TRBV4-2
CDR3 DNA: TGTGCCAGCAGCCATGGAGCCCGGGAGGCATACAATGAGCAGTTCTTC
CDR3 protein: CASSHGAREAYNEQFF

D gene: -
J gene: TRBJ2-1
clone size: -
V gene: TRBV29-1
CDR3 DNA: TGCAGCGTTGAAGGAGAAGGGGGGTACAATGAGCAGTTCTTC
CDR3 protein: CSVEGEGGYNEQFF

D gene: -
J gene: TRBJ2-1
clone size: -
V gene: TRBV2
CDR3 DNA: TGTGCCTCATTAGCGGACCGCCGGGCGTTCTTC
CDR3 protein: CASLADRRAFF

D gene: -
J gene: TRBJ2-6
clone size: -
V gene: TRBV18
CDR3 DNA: TGTGCCAGCTCACCACCGGTGGGCAGGAGGAGCTCTGGGGCCAACGTCCTGACTTTC
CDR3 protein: CASSPPVGRRSSGANVLTF

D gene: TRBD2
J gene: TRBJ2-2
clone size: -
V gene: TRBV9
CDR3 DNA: TGTGCCAGCAGCGGGCGGGAGGTCGGCACCGGGGAGCTGTTTTTT
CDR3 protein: CASSGREVGTGELFF

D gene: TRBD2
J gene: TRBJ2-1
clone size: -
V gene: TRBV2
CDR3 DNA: TGTGCCAGCAGACTAGCGGGAGGGACCTACAATGAGCAGTTCTTC
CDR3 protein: CASRLAGGTYNEQFF

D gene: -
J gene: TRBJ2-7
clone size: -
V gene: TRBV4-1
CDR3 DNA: TGCGCCAGCAGCCTAGCCCGATTCGTACCCTCCTACGAGCAGTACTTC
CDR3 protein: CASSLARFVPSYEQYF

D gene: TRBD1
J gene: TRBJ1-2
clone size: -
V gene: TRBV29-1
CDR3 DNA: TGCAGCGTGGATCACCGGGACAGGGGGCGAGCTAACTATGGCTACACCTTC
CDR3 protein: CSVDHRDRGRANYGYTF

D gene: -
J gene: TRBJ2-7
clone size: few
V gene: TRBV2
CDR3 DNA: TGTGCCAGCAGTGTTATCCAAAGCTCCTACGAGCAGTACTTC
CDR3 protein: CASSVIQSSYEQYF

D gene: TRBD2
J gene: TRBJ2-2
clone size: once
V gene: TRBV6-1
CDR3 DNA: TGTGCCAGCAGCCCGGGACTAGCGTACACCGGGGAGCTGTTTTTT
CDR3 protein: CASSPGLAYTGELFF

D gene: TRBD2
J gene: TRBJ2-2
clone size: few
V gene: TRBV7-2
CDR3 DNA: TGTGCCAGCAGCACGACTAGCGGGAGGTCTGCCACCGGGGAGCTGTTTTTT
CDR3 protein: CASSTTSGRSATGELFF

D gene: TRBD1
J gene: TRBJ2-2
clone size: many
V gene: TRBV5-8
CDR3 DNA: TGTGCCAGCAGCTTGCCTCAGGGGGTGAACACCGGGGAGCTGTTTTTT
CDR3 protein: CASSLPQGVNTGELFF

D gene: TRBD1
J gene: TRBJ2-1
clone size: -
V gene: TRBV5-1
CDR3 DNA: TGCGCCAGCAGCTTGGTTTCGCGGACAGGGAATAATGAGCAGTTCTTC
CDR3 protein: CASSLVSRTGNNEQFF

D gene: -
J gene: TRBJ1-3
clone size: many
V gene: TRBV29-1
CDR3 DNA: TGCAGCGTTGAATCCGGCGTGGACACCATATATTTT
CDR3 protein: CSVESGVDTIYF

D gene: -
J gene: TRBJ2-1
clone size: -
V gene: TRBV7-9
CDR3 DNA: TGTGCCAGCAGCTCCTTAACAGGGAACTCCTACAATGAGCAGTTCTTC
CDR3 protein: CASSSLTGNSYNEQFF

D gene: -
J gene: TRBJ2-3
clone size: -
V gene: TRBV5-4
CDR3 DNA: TGTGCCAGCAGCTTGGCAGGCCCCACAGATACGCAGTATTTT
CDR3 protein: CASSLAGPTDTQYF

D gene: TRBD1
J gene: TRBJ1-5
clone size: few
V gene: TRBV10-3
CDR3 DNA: TGTGCCATCAGGGGACAGGGAAGGAATCAGCCCCAGCATTTT
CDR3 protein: CAIRGQGRNQPQHF

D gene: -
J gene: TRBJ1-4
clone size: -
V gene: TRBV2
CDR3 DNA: TGTGCCAGCACTTCGACGGGGGGGTCTGAAAAACTGTTTTTT
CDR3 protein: CASTSTGGSEKLFF

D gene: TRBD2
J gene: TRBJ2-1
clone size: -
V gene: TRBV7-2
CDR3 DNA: TGTGCCAGCAGCATCAGGTGGGGGGGGTCCTACAATGAGCAGTTCTTC
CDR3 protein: CASSIRWGGSYNEQFF

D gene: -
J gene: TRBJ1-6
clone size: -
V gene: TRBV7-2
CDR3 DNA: TGTGCCAGCAGCCCTGGGTTGGGTAATTCACCCCTCCACTTT
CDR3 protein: CASSPGLGNSPLHF

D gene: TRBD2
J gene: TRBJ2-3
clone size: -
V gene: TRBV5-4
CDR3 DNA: TGTGCCAGCAGCGCCCGTCTAGCGGGAGGAGGAGATACGCAGTATTTT
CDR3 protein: CASSARLAGGGDTQYF

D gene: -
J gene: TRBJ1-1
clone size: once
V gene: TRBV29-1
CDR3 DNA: TGCAGCGTTGATCCTATGGGTTTGAACACTGAAGCTTTCTTT
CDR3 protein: CSVDPMGLNTEAFF

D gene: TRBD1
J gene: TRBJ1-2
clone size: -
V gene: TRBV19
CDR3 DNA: TGTGCCAGCGGACAGGGGGCAGTCCCTCGCACCTTC
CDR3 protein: CASGQGAVPRTF

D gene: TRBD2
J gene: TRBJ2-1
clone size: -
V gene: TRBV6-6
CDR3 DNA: TGTGCCAGCAAAAGAGGGACTAGCGGGAGGCATGAGCAGTTCTTC
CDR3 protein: CASKRGTSGRHEQFF

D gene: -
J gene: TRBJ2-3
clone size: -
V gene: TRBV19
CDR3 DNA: TGTGCCAGTAGTATAGAGGCCAGAAGGGCGACAGATACGCAGTATTTT
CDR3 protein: CASSIEARRATDTQYF

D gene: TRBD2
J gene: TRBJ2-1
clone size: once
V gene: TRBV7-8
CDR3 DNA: TGTGCCAGCAGCTCCCCTAGCGGGAGTGGGACCAATGAGCAGTTCTTC
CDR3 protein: CASSSPSGSGTNEQFF

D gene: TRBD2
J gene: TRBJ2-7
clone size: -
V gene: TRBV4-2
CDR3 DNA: TGTGCCAGCAGCCAAGCATTACTAGCGGGAGCCTACGAGCAGTACTTC
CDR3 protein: CASSQALLAGAYEQYF

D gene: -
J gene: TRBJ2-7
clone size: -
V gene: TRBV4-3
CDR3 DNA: TGCGCCAGCAGCCGCTCCTGGGGTGGGGGGCAACAGTACTTC
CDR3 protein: CASSRSWGGGQQYF